This T cell receptor beta chain was retrieved from a study of human T cells and chemical hapten exposure. Individual cDNA molecules received unique molecular identifiers in the library. TCRdb ran MiXCR on the RACE reads and lists one entry per CDR3 protein. The table lists about 120,000 distinct CDR3 sequences, about 12% of them singletons. This clonotype was counted a few times. With V trimmed by 8 bases and J by 9 bases, 11 bases remained unmatched. The CDR3 runs 15 residues. Time point described: patch test 1, 2 weeks after DPC sensitization. Treatment indicated: therapeutic diphenylcyclopropenone sensitization with weekly scalp DPC.

The clonotype originates from a woman aged 50 to 60 with alopecia areata. Some clones in this sample may be carry-over from other donors' samples. The material was whole blood, obtained in connection with sensitization to the hapten diphenylcyclopropenone (DPC). The V and J genes are TRBV12-3 or TRBV12-4 and TRBJ1-6; 9 positions agree with TRBD1. CDR3 region: CASCDSGTGTSPLHF. The CDR3 DNA is TGTGCCAGCTGCGATTCCGGGACAGGGACTTCACCCCTCCACTTT.